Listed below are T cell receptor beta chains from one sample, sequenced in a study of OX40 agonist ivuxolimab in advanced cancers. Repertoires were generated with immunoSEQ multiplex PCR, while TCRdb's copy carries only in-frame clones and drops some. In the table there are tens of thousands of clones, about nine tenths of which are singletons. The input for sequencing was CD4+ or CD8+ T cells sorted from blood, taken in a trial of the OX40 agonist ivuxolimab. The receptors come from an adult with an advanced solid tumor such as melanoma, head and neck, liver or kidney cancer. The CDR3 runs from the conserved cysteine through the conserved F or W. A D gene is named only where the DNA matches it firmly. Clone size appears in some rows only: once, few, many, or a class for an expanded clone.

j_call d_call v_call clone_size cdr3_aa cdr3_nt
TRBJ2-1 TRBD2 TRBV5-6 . CASSLGLAGLFDEQFF TGTGCCAGCAGCTTAGGACTAGCGGGACTTTTCGATGAGCAGTTCTTC
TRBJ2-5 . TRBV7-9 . CASSLQGRETQYF TGTGCCAGCAGCTTACAGGGGAGGGAGACCCAGTACTTC
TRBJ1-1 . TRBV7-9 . CASSLVDLGNTEAFF TGTGCCAGCAGCTTAGTGGACCTAGGGAACACTGAAGCTTTCTTT
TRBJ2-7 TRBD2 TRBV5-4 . CASSFSGGPTYEQYF TGTGCCAGCAGCTTTAGCGGGGGGCCCACCTACGAGCAGTACTTC
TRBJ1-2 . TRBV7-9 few CASSLGQPYGYTF TGTGCCAGCAGCTTAGGGCAGCCTTATGGCTACACCTTC
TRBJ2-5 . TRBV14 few CASSQVRGRAVSGDQETQYF TGTGCCAGCAGCCAAGTTAGGGGGAGGGCCGTTTCGGGGGACCAAGAGACCCAGTACTTC
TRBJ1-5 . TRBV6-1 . CASRSPEGNQPQHF TGTGCCAGCAGGTCTCCAGAAGGCAATCAGCCCCAGCATTTT
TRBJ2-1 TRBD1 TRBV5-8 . CASSWGQGSYNEQFF TGTGCCAGCAGCTGGGGACAGGGCTCCTACAATGAGCAGTTCTTC
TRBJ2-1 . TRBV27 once CASSLTRDFEQFF TGTGCCAGCAGTCTTACCCGGGACTTTGAGCAGTTCTTC
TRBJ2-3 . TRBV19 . CAASIGGLASTDTQYF TGTGCCGCGAGCATTGGGGGCCTCGCTAGCACAGATACGCAGTATTTT
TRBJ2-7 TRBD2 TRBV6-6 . CASSYVGGTYEQYF TGTGCCAGCAGTTACGTCGGGGGGACCTACGAGCAGTACTTC
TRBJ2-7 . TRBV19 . CASSSLAAEGQYF TGTGCCAGTAGTTCCCTAGCCGCCGAGGGGCAGTACTTC
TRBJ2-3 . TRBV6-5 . CASSSGISTDTQYF TGTGCCAGCAGTAGCGGTATTAGCACAGATACGCAGTATTTT
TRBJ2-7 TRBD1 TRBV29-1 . CSVETGGSGSSSYEQYF TGCAGCGTTGAAACAGGGGGCTCCGGCTCGAGCTCCTACGAGCAGTACTTC
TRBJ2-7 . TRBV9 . CASSPPGGRGGSYEQYF TGTGCCAGCAGCCCACCCGGAGGCAGGGGGGGATCCTACGAGCAGTACTTC
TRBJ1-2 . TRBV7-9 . CASSYPETGNYGYTF TGTGCCAGCAGCTACCCAGAGACTGGGAACTATGGCTACACCTTC
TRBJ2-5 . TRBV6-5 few CASSYSGETQYF TGTGCCAGCAGTTACAGTGGAGAGACCCAGTACTTC
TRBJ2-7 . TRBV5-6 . CASSSTDTRYEQYF TGTGCCAGCAGCTCCACTGACACTCGGTACGAGCAGTACTTC
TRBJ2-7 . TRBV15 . CATSRGRGSENEQYF TGTGCCACCAGCAGAGGAAGAGGGTCGGAAAACGAGCAGTACTTC
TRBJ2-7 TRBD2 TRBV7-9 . CASSSSGTSGGKSYEQYF TGTGCCAGCAGCTCGTCCGGGACTAGCGGGGGGAAATCCTACGAGCAGTACTTC
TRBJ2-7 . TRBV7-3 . CASSLMAVSEQYF TGTGCCAGCAGCTTAATGGCTGTTTCCGAGCAGTACTTC
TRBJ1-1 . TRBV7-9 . CASGRNTEAFF TGTGCCAGCGGGAGGAACACTGAAGCTTTCTTT
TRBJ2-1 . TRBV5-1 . CASSFGGSSYNEQFF TGCGCCAGCAGCTTCGGGGGAAGCTCCTACAATGAGCAGTTCTTC
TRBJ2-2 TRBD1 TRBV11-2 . CASSLEGQGLWGLFF TGTGCCAGCAGCCTGGAGGGACAGGGACTCTGGGGGCTGTTTTTT
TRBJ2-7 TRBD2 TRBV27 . CASSLFGGSYEQYF TGTGCCAGCAGTTTATTCGGCGGGAGTTACGAGCAGTACTTC
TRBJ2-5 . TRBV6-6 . CASSYLRAQETQYF TGTGCCAGCAGTTACCTGAGGGCCCAAGAGACCCAGTACTTC
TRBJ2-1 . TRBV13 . CASSRRPSSYNEQFF TGTGCCAGCAGCCGCCGACCCAGCTCCTACAATGAGCAGTTCTTC
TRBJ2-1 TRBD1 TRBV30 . CAWSHPPGQGVYEQFF TGTGCCTGGAGCCACCCTCCGGGACAGGGTGTTTATGAGCAGTTCTTC
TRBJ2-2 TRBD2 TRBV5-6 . CASSFSLGTSGTGELFF TGTGCCAGCAGCTTTTCCTTGGGGACTAGCGGCACCGGGGAGCTGTTTTTT
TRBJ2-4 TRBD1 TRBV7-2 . CASTGTGGIQYF TGTGCCAGCACAGGGACAGGGGGGATTCAGTACTTC
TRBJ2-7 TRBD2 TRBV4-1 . CASSQSTSGRRGQYF TGCGCCAGCAGCCAGTCGACTAGCGGGAGACGTGGGCAGTACTTC
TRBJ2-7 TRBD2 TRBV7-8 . CASSLVSGSAYEQYF TGTGCCAGCAGCTTAGTTAGCGGGTCAGCCTACGAGCAGTACTTC
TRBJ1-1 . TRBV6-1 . CASRPDLNTEAFF TGTGCCAGCAGGCCGGATTTGAACACTGAAGCTTTCTTT
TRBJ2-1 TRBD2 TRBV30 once CAWAGLAGDGVYNEQFF TGTGCCTGGGCCGGACTAGCGGGAGATGGGGTCTACAATGAGCAGTTCTTC
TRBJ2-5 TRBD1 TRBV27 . CASRSRDRGPETQYF TGTGCCAGCAGGTCGAGGGACAGGGGTCCCGAGACCCAGTACTTC
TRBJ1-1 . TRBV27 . CASSLQGRTPEAFF TGTGCCAGCAGTTTACAGGGAAGGACGCCTGAAGCTTTCTTT
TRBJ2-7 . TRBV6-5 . CASSYSLGAYEQYF TGTGCCAGCAGTTACTCGTTAGGGGCCTACGAGCAGTACTTC
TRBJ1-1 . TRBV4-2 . CASSQETTVMNTEAFF TGTGCCAGCAGCCAAGAAACTACAGTCATGAACACTGAAGCTTTCTTT
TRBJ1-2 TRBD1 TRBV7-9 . CASSPLTGGDYGYTF TGTGCCAGCAGCCCACTGACAGGGGGGGACTATGGCTACACCTTC
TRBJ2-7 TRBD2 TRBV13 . CASSTPGLAGASYEQYF TGTGCCAGCAGCACTCCCGGACTAGCGGGAGCCTCCTACGAGCAGTACTTC
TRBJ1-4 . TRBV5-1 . CASGAGPSNEKLFF TGCGCCAGCGGCGCCGGGCCCTCTAATGAAAAACTGTTTTTT
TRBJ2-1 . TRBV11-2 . CASSTPLGEQFF TGTGCCAGCAGTACCCCCTTGGGTGAGCAGTTCTTC
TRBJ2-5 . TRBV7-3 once CASSLIGNRKETQYF TGTGCCAGCAGCTTAATTGGTAACAGAAAGGAGACCCAGTACTTC
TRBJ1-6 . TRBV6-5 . CASSRRQSYNSPLHF TGTGCCAGCAGTCGTCGACAATCCTATAATTCACCCCTCCACTTT
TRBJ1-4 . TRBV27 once CASSSGANEKLFF TGTGCCAGCAGTTCAGGCGCTAATGAAAAACTGTTTTTT
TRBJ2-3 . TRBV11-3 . CASSLGTTDTQYF TGTGCCAGCAGCTTAGGGACCACAGATACGCAGTATTTT
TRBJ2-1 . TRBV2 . CAVSLSGLANNEQFF TGTGCCGTCTCTCTTTCTGGGCTAGCAAACAATGAGCAGTTCTTC
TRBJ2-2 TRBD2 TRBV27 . CASSPTSGTSNTGELFF TGTGCCAGCAGTCCGACTAGCGGAACTTCGAACACCGGGGAGCTGTTTTTT
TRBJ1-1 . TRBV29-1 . CSGSGESNTEAFF TGCAGCGGATCAGGAGAATCGAACACTGAAGCTTTCTTT
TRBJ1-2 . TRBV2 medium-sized CASKGRAAGAGPHGYTF TGTGCCAGCAAGGGGAGGGCCGCTGGGGCAGGGCCGCATGGCTACACCTTC
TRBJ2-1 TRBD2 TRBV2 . CASSESGLRLAGHEQFF TGTGCCAGCAGTGAATCAGGGCTGCGGCTAGCGGGACATGAGCAGTTCTTC
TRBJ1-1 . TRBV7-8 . CASSLGGRQGHTEAFF TGTGCCAGCAGCTTAGGTGGTAGGCAGGGGCACACTGAAGCTTTCTTT
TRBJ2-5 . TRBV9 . CASSVWGSETQYF TGTGCCAGCAGCGTGTGGGGGTCCGAGACCCAGTACTTC
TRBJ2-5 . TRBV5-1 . CASSTGLQETQYF TGCGCCAGCAGCACGGGTCTCCAAGAGACCCAGTACTTC
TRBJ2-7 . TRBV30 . CAWRIWEQSYEQYF TGTGCCTGGAGGATCTGGGAGCAGTCCTACGAGCAGTACTTC
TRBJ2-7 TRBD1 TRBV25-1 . CASSSTGGRYEQYF TGTGCCAGCAGCTCGACAGGGGGTAGATACGAGCAGTACTTC
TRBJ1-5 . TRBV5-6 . CASSSGGNQPQHF TGTGCCAGCAGCAGCGGCGGGAATCAGCCCCAGCATTTT